The rows below give T cell receptor beta chains drawn from one sample of a study of regulatory T cells in long-lasting Graves disease. MiXCR, run by TCRdb on the multiplex PCR reads, gives a single entry per CDR3 protein. The sample includes about 440,000 distinct CDR3 sequences, 14% to 15% of them seen just once. The same data also contributed to another study, on T cells in Graves' hyperthyroidism and ophthalmopathy.

The source was peripheral blood mononuclear cells (PBMCs), collected at new diagnosis, from a patient treated with antithyroid drugs. The source of these receptors is a woman aged 25 to 45 with Graves disease. Both conserved end residues are trimmed from each CDR3.

V gene	CDR3 protein
TRBV28	ASRRGLASNEQF
TRBV2	ASSEGGTLAGYEQY
TRBV19	AGTGAPGSYGYT
TRBV5-1	ASSLVGDSYNEQF
TRBV6-1	ASRETGGYNQETQY
TRBV20-1	SAKRVYPYNEQF
TRBV6-1	ASSVSGARGSEAF
TRBV5-1	ASSLRSSGSRLGNEQF
TRBV19	ASVGQANTNYGYT
TRBV6-5	ASSLLRRSYEQY
TRBV28	ASSLSPGGRREQY
TRBV2	ASRPWSGGSYEQY
TRBV7-3	AITAVRERGTDTQY
TRBV11-1	ASSFLGTANSPLH
TRBV24-1	ATSDGGGILGTEAF
TRBV25-1	ASSEYGRGLGDYSPLH
TRBV11-2	ASRRGGAGELF
TRBV12-3/TRBV12-4	ASSLAKKNEQF
TRBV5-1	ASSLLTSGTNSYEQY
TRBV12-5	ASGLDDQPQH
TRBV18	ASSPQRSTDTQY
TRBV20-1	SGWRGFGANEKLF
TRBV12-3/TRBV12-4	ASSLATSYEQY
TRBV3-1	ASSQEARRGYT
TRBV30	AWSVGYNEQF
TRBV27	ASSGGTSGPHEQY
TRBV28	ASSLLLANEQY
TRBV10-3	AISESAETGAHTEAF
TRBV7-2	ASSLAQLASGTYEQY
TRBV15	ATSRAPLRPLF
TRBV5-6	ASSLDEGGNTEAF
TRBV3-1	ASSQSVAAQETQY
TRBV2	ASTRGVAGVSYEQF
TRBV2	ASSEGRGGNQPQH
TRBV19	ASRVEIMNTEAF
TRBV5-4	ASSQDGNSVETQY
TRBV18	ASSPRAGGPEAEQY
TRBV10-1	ASSSQGADHYSYEQY
TRBV6-1	ASSDRDTDSNQPQH
TRBV3-1	ASSPGLTLNTGELF
TRBV11-1	ASSLVASGTPSRETQY
TRBV5-1	ASSLDQGGTEAF
TRBV7-2	ASSTQIPRSGGTSTNEKLF
TRBV7-9	ASSPRDTEKLF
TRBV3-1	ASSQDKGVYEQY
TRBV4-2	ASSQEGQGNNEQF
TRBV12-3/TRBV12-4	ASSLGTGKAF
TRBV27	ASSLTGAFFLGSRTYEQY
TRBV18	ASSPRERNTEAF
TRBV12-3/TRBV12-4	ASSRGLADSYEQY
TRBV28	ASRRTQRNTEAF
TRBV24-1	ATSDFRRGYGYT
TRBV30	AWSVGLQQPQH
TRBV30	AWTLGETQY
TRBV11-1	ASSTQGNQPQH
TRBV6-1	ASSVVDSPLH
TRBV3-1	ASQFQEGPWEQF
TRBV12-3/TRBV12-4	ASSTWRVSYEQY